These T cell receptor beta chains were read from a single sample in a study of blood T cell repertoires in COVID-19. Sequencing was performed with immunoSEQ multiplex PCR; in TCRdb, only in-frame clones are kept and a portion is missing. The sample lists around 250,000 clones, approximately 91% occurring once. Material: peripheral blood. Every receptor here comes from a human donor in a cohort sampled during active COVID-19. Both conserved end residues are part of each CDR3. A D gene is named only where the DNA matches it firmly. The size field is filled for only some rows; it gives once, few, many or a size class.

>.|.|TRBJ2-1|TRBV19
CASSPADSSYNEQFF
TGTGCCAGTAGTCCCGCGGACAGCTCCTACAATGAGCAGTTCTTC
>.|TRBD1|TRBJ2-5|TRBV11-1
CASSWTGVGQETQYF
TGTGCCAGCAGTTGGACAGGGGTTGGTCAAGAGACCCAGTACTTC
>.|TRBD1|TRBJ1-1|TRBV6-2/TRBV6-3
CASSYLSGGTEAFF
TGTGCCAGCAGTTATCTGTCAGGGGGGACTGAAGCTTTCTTT
>.|.|TRBJ1-2|TRBV2
CASSVLGIIYGYTF
TGTGCCAGCAGTGTTCTCGGGATTATATATGGCTACACCTTC
>.|.|TRBJ2-7|TRBV27
CASSLSGGYEQYF
TGTGCCAGCAGTTTATCAGGGGGCTACGAGCAGTACTTC
>.|.|TRBJ1-1|TRBV4-3
CASSQELGGWGPEAFF
TGCGCCAGCAGCCAAGAGTTAGGGGGATGGGGTCCTGAAGCTTTCTTT
>.|.|TRBJ1-2|TRBV6-5
CASRRDLGYTF
TGTGCCAGCAGGCGGGACTTAGGCTACACCTTC
>.|.|TRBJ1-1|TRBV6-2/TRBV6-3
CASSYDRRGTEAFF
TGTGCCAGCAGTTACGACCGGCGGGGCACTGAAGCTTTCTTT
>.|.|TRBJ1-5|TRBV5-1
CASSLAGYQPQHF
TGCGCCAGCAGCTTGGCCGGGTATCAGCCCCAGCATTTT
>.|.|TRBJ2-1|TRBV4-3
CASSQGEVREQFF
TGCGCCAGCAGCCAAGGGGAGGTCCGGGAGCAGTTCTTC
>.|.|TRBJ1-4|TRBV7-9
CASSSSREGLNEKLFF
TGTGCCAGCAGCTCTAGTAGGGAGGGGCTTAATGAAAAACTGTTTTTT
>once|.|TRBJ2-3|TRBV6-6
CASSYGHLTDTQYF
TGTGCCAGCAGTTACGGGCATCTTACAGATACGCAGTATTTT
>.|.|TRBJ1-2|TRBV28
CASSFRRVDYGYTF
TGTGCCAGCAGTTTCAGGAGGGTAGACTATGGCTACACCTTC
>.|.|TRBJ1-2|TRBV7-9
CASSLAGRAVNYGYTF
TGTGCCAGCAGCTTAGCGGGCAGGGCGGTTAACTATGGCTACACCTTC
>.|.|TRBJ2-7|TRBV7-9
CASSPPGFSYEQYF
TGTGCCAGCAGCCCTCCCGGGTTCTCCTACGAGCAGTACTTC
>.|.|TRBJ1-5|TRBV4-1
CASSQAVQLNQPQHF
TGCGCCAGCAGCCAAGCGGTACAGCTCAATCAGCCCCAGCATTTT
>.|TRBD2|TRBJ2-5|TRBV30
CAGGTSGGLGETQYF
TGTGCTGGCGGGACTAGCGGGGGGCTAGGGGAGACCCAGTACTTC
>.|TRBD1|TRBJ1-5|TRBV30
CAWGYRGPNLYQPQHF
TGTGCCTGGGGCTACAGGGGGCCGAACCTCTATCAGCCCCAGCATTTT
>.|TRBD1|TRBJ1-1|TRBV11-2
CASSLGTGGLNTEAFF
TGTGCCAGCAGCTTAGGTACAGGGGGCCTGAACACTGAAGCTTTCTTT
>.|TRBD1|TRBJ1-4|TRBV30
CASTRTGGEKLFF
TGTGCCTCGACACGGACAGGGGGAGAAAAACTGTTTTTT
>.|TRBD2|TRBJ2-7|TRBV2
CASKSSGGAQRKIFEQYF
TGTGCCAGCAAATCTAGCGGGGGGGCTCAACGGAAAATCTTCGAGCAGTACTTC
>few|.|TRBJ1-1|TRBV4-3
CASSQTENTEAFF
TGCGCCAGCAGCCAGACAGAGAACACTGAAGCTTTCTTT
>.|TRBD1|TRBJ2-7|TRBV19
CASSAAGTGGYEQYF
TGTGCCAGTAGTGCCGCCGGGACAGGGGGTTACGAGCAGTACTTC
>.|.|TRBJ1-3|TRBV5-1
CASSAGRGSGNTIYF
TGCGCCAGCTCGGCGGGCAGGGGCTCTGGAAACACCATATATTTT
>.|.|TRBJ1-1|TRBV7-2
CASINRRGYQAFF
TGTGCCAGCATCAATAGGAGGGGCTATCAAGCTTTCTTT
>few|.|TRBJ2-3|TRBV27
CASSPTPPVTQYF
TGTGCCAGCAGTCCCACCCCCCCGGTGACGCAGTATTTT
>.|TRBD1|TRBJ2-3|TRBV3-1/TRBV3-2
CASSGTGQYF
TGTGCCAGCAGCGGGACAGGCCAGTATTTT
>.|.|TRBJ2-6|TRBV7-9
CASSLGGGSGANVLTF
TGTGCCAGCAGCTTAGGTGGGGGGTCTGGGGCCAACGTCCTGACTTTC
>.|TRBD2|TRBJ2-2|TRBV27
CAVQRGPNTGELFF
TGTGCCGTACAGCGGGGTCCGAACACCGGGGAGCTGTTTTTT
>.|.|TRBJ2-7|TRBV13
CASSVSGKEVF
TGTGCCAGCAGCGTCTCGGGGAAGGAAGTCTTC
>.|.|TRBJ2-7|TRBV28
CASIERRGAYEQYF
TGTGCCAGCATAGAGCGAAGGGGCGCGTACGAGCAGTACTTC
>once|.|TRBJ2-7|TRBV27
CASSPGLGGPEQYF
TGTGCCAGCTCTCCGGGACTGGGGGGTCCCGAGCAGTACTTC
>once|TRBD1|TRBJ1-1|TRBV30
CAWSLEDRGVAEAFF
TGTGCCTGGAGTCTAGAGGACAGGGGGGTTGCTGAAGCTTTCTTT
>.|.|TRBJ1-1|TRBV5-6
CASSLFGVGDTEAFF
TGTGCCAGCAGCCTCTTCGGAGTCGGGGACACTGAAGCTTTCTTT
>.|TRBD1|TRBJ2-7|TRBV11-3
CASSLEGQGIDEQYF
TGTGCCAGCAGCTTAGAGGGACAGGGAATCGACGAGCAGTACTTC
>few|.|TRBJ1-6|TRBV6-6
CASSPSGRGLDHNSPLHF
TGTGCCAGCAGTCCCTCGGGAAGAGGCCTCGACCATAATTCACCCCTCCACTTT
>.|.|TRBJ2-7|TRBV3-1/TRBV3-2
CASSPWPWAGQGYEQYF
TGTGCCAGCAGCCCCTGGCCGTGGGCAGGCCAAGGCTACGAGCAGTACTTC
>.|.|TRBJ1-3|TRBV21-1
CASSTREGNTIYF
TGTGCCAGCAGCACCAGGGAAGGAAACACCATATATTTT
>once|TRBD1|TRBJ2-1|TRBV18
CASSRETGGKDQFF
TGTGCCAGCTCACGGGAGACAGGGGGAAAGGATCAGTTCTTC
>.|TRBD1|TRBJ1-5|TRBV19
CASSMRGGDQPQHF
TGTGCCAGTAGTATGAGAGGGGGCGATCAGCCCCAGCATTTT